This TCR beta chain was observed in a study of blood T cell repertoires in COVID-19 (dated by TCRdb to about 2020). For the wider study: Samples covering the acute and convalescent phases of COVID-19 were provided by collaborators in the United States, Italy and Spain. The prospective study material was composed of cDNA or gDNA derived from T cells, B-cell-depleted T cells, or PBMCs. Deeply sampled blood TCRbeta repertoires from subjects exposed to, actively infected with, or recovered from COVID-19 were included in the dataset. The repertoires were released in a freely available public database meant as a resource for research on the immune response to SARS-CoV-2. The samples were drawn from two sources: the first 160 participants of the ongoing ImmuneRACE study, and some 1,300 subjects contributed by 6 global collaborators. Sample metadata almost always included a de-identified subject ID, COVID-19 status, age in years and sex. HLA class I and class II types, where available, came from metadata supplied by the sample provider rather than from assay-based typing.

TCRbeta CDR3 regions were amplified from genomic DNA by means of the immunoSEQ Assay, a bias-controlled multiplex PCR. In the authors' own workflow: The number of nucleated cells in each sample was estimated by amplification of reference gene primers within the assay. To quantify the absolute abundance of each unique TCRbeta CDR3 rearrangement, sequence reads were collapsed and filtered. Productive Simpson clonality was computed per sample as the square root of Simpson's diversity index over productive rearrangements. This is the immuneACCESS table as TCRdb keeps it, with only in-frame sequences that have V and J called. A part of the clones is gone; compared with another copy, unresolved V genes explain less than half, and the rest is unexplained. Clone size and V and J calls were adopted from that table, with D and trimming inferred from the DNA. This sample comprises around 300,000 clones, roughly 89% of them detected only once. The top ten clones comprise 0.9% to 1% of the sample.

The germline ends are 9 bases apart after V is trimmed by 5 bases and J by 4 bases. CDR1 SGHAT and CDR2 FQNNGV were looked up in the germline V gene. The CDR3 starts with the cysteine, ends with the phenylalanine, and has 12 residues. This entry keeps only the CDR3 DNA: 36 bases, framed from base 1. What the research found in general, with its limitations: Clinical and demographic metadata were provided uncurated, with the amount varying by source and participant.

Samples from volunteer blood donors who had recovered from COVID-19 were contributed by a second Seattle source. Collaborating institutions collected whole blood in K2EDTA tubes following their own protocols. For TCRbeta analysis, collaborator samples were shipped as frozen whole blood, as isolated PBMCs, or as DNA extracted from either sample type. The sample holds a few counts of this clone. Its specific antigen is unknown. The record has no base qualities; no much larger clone is one base away. The sequenced sample consisted of peripheral blood. This clonotype was obtained from a middle-aged woman who had recovered from COVID-19. The chain uses TRBV11-2 and TRBJ2-7; the D gene is perhaps TRBD2, from 5 matching bases. Read as DNA, the sequence is TGTGCCAGCAGCCCTCGAGGGTACGAGCAGTACTTC. It translates to CASSPRGYEQYF.